This T cell receptor beta chain was identified during a study of response to subunit inactivated influenza vaccine. Study-wide points: Every seasonal influenza vaccination brings in few new T cells, the authors suggested.

Germline V gene data show CDR1 as DFQATT and CDR2 as SNEGSKA (reference sequence). The CDR3 loop spans 15 amino acids. After removal of 4 bases from V and 3 bases from J, the junction contained 5 bases not matched to a gene. MiXCR, run by TCRdb on the RT-PCR reads, gives a single entry per CDR3 protein. The sample consists of almost 250,000 distinct CDR3 sequences, 12% of them appearing once. To note about this clonotype: Its specificity is not known.

This TCR was recovered from a man over 45 who received an inactivated influenza vaccine. The chain has TRBV20-1 and TRBJ2-6; 8 bases align to TRBD1. The sequenced sample was non-naive T cells sorted from PBMCs, obtained less than 15 days before vaccination. CDR3 sequence: CSAKSGGGGANVLTF. As DNA, the CDR3 is TGCAGTGCTAAGTCAGGGGGCGGTGGGGCCAACGTCCTGACTTTC.